This TCR beta chain was documented in a study of T-cell memory formation after mild COVID-19. Study-wide context: Across donors, TCR clusters were largely donor specific.

After 5'RACE with constant-segment primers, TCR alpha and TCR beta cDNA libraries carrying sample barcodes and UMIs were obtained. One entry per CDR3 protein results from TCRdb running MiXCR on the 5' RACE reads. The repertoire has 500,000 to 550,000 distinct CDR3 sequences, roughly 22% of them found once; the top ten carry under 15%. The table lists this clonotype with a few counts. No antigen is known for it. Germline V gene data show CDR1 as SGHVS and CDR2 as FNYEAQ. The V gene end was trimmed by 5 bases and the J gene end by 4 bases; junction bases not matched to a gene: 12. The CDR3 is 17 amino acids. General study points: Pre-infection memory showed some responding clones, and this suggested that cross-reactive memory joined. CD4+ bias marked clones expanding day 15 to 37, unlike balanced contracting clones.

Material: PBMCs or a T cell subset sorted from them (not recorded which). This sequence joins TRBV7-6 and TRBJ2-1; the match to TRBD2 covers 9 bases. The sequence was obtained from an adult woman who had mild COVID-19 (a few samples of this study predate the infection). Cell type and time point are not known. CDR3 amino acids: CASSLPSTSGLYNEQFF. In DNA form, the CDR3 reads TGTGCCAGCAGCCTCCCATCGACTAGCGGATTATACAATGAGCAGTTCTTC.